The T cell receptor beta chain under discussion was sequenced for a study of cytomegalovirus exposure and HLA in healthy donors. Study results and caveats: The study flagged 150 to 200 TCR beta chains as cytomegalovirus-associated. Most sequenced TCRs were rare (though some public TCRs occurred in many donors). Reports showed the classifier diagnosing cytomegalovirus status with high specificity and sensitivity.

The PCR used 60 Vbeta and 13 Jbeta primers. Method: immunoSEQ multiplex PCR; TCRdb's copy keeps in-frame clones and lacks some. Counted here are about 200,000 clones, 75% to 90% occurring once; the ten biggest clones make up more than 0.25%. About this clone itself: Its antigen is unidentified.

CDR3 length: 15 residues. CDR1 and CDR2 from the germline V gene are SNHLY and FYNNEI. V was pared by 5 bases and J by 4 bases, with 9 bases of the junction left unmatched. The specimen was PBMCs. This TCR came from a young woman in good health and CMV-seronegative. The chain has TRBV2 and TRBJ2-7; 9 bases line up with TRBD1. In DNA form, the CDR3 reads TGTGCCAGCAGTCTACAGGGGGCGCCTGGTTACGAGCAGTACTTC. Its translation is CASSLQGAPGYEQYF.